This T cell receptor beta chain originates from a study of blood T cell repertoires in COVID-19. Study as a whole: The origin of the acute and convalescent COVID-19 samples was the United States, Italy and Spain. Sources were T cells, B-cell-depleted T cells, or PBMCs; the material itself was cDNA or gDNA.

In the authors' workflow: Nucleated cell counts were estimated from reference gene primer amplification. The protocol was immunoSEQ multiplex PCR, while the TCRdb copy is restricted to in-frame clones and leaves out a portion. V, J and clone size derive from that table, while D and trimming were established from the DNA sequence. This table holds about 77,000 clones, about 80% found once. V was pared by 1 base and J by 0 bases, with 18 bases between. CDR3 size: 18 residues. From germline, CDR1 is SGHAT and CDR2 FQNNGV. The sequence came from a woman aged 70 to 79 with acute or convalescent COVID-19. V usage is TRBV11-2 and J usage is TRBJ1-1; no firm D call. What was sequenced was peripheral blood. This chain's CDR3 is CASSLGPVWGGLNTEAFF. The DNA for the CDR3 is TGTGCCAGCAGCTTAGGTCCAGTTTGGGGAGGGCTGAACACTGAAGCTTTCTTT.